A single sample is the source of the 26 T cell receptor beta chains below, sequenced in a study of CD8+ T cells in alopecia areata. RNA was isolated and reverse transcribed to cDNA, the sequencing template. The data were produced by immunoSEQ multiplex PCR, yet TCRdb's version contains in-frame clones alone and is incomplete. This table holds about 97,000 clones, 41% found once. The specimen sequenced was CD4+ T cells sorted from blood. The receptors derive from a human donor with alopecia areata.

The DNA of the CDR3 is TGCGCCAGCAGCCAAGAAACGGGGACAGACCTAGCCAAAAACATTCAGTACTTC. This translates into CASSQETGTDLAKNIQYF. This rearrangement joins TRBV4-1 to TRBJ2-4; 7 positions match TRBD1. Germline loops: CDR1 MGHRA, CDR2 YSYEKL. The CDR3 loop spans 18 amino acids. V trimming: 0 bases; J trimming: 0 bases; junction bases outside the gene matches: 8.

This chain connects TRBV7-9 to TRBJ1-5; no reliable D call. The CDR3 is 14 residues long. V was trimmed by 2 bases and J by 3 bases, leaving 8 bases between them. The germline V gene encodes CDR1 SEHNR and CDR2 FQNEAQ (reference sequence). The CDR3 DNA reads as TGTGCCAGCAGCTTATTGGGTTCCAATCAGCCCCAGCATTTT. Protein: CASSLLGSNQPQHF.

V is TRBV4-2 and J is TRBJ2-7, with 7 bases lining up with TRBD2. V lost 5 bases and J lost 4; bases outside the gene matches: 14. CDR3 length: 16 residues. Germline V gives CDR1 LGHNA, CDR2 YNFKEQ. Here the CDR3 reads CASSAGGGKRGYEQYF. The CDR3 region has the DNA TGTGCCAGCAGCGCCGGCGGAGGGAAGCGGGGATACGAGCAGTACTTC.

The rearrangement joins TRBV4-2 to TRBJ2-4; 10 bases fit TRBD2. The CDR3 spans 19 residues. Germline CDR1 and CDR2: LGHNA and YNFKEQ. V was clipped by 1 base and J by 0 bases; unmatched bases: 9. The CDR3, as DNA: TGTGCCAGCAGCCAAGGGGCTAGCGGGGGAGCAATAGCCAAAAACATTCAGTACTTC. Its protein product is CASSQGASGGAIAKNIQYF.

The sample holds a few counts of this clone. The chain couples TRBV30 to TRBJ2-5, with 9 bases aligning to TRBD2. CDR3 length equals 14 residues. V dropped 3 bases and J dropped 7; count of bases not matched to a gene: 9. The germline V gene has CDR1 GTSNPN and CDR2 SVGIG (reference sequence). The CDR3 bases are TGTGCCTGGAGCCTTGGGGGACTAGCAGCGACCCAGTACTTC. Encoded protein: CAWSLGGLAATQYF.

The rearrangement links TRBV2 to TRBJ2-1, with 11 bases aligning to TRBD2. V trimming: 1 base; J trimming: 6 bases; junction bases outside the gene matches: 2. The CDR3 has 15 residues. Germline CDR1 is SNHLY and CDR2 is FYNNEI. The CDR3 coding sequence is TGTGCCAGCAGTGAAGGACTAGCGGGGATCAATGAGCAGTTCTTC. It translates to CASSEGLAGINEQFF.

A remark on this clone: The same CDR3 can be traced to other DNA sequences in this sample. The V and J genes are TRBV30 and TRBJ2-3; TRBD2 matches 9 bases. V gave up 3 bases and J gave up 1 base; unmatched junction bases: 2. The germline V gene has CDR1 GTSNPN and CDR2 SVGIG (reference sequence). The CDR3 runs 14 residues. The CDR3 sequence: CAWRGLAGTDTQYF. The CDR3 bases are TGTGCCTGGAGGGGACTAGCCGGCACAGATACGCAGTATTTT.

J is TRBJ2-2 and V is TRBV19; D unclear. The germline V gene has CDR1 LNHDA and CDR2 SQIVND (reference sequence). The V and J ends lost 8 bases and 0 bases respectively, with 10 bases between them. The CDR3 is made up of 14 amino acids. The CDR3 here is CASLPLANTGELFF. CDR3 nucleotide sequence: TGTGCCAGTCTTCCACTCGCGAACACCGGGGAGCTGTTTTTT.

This sequence joins TRBV5-1 and TRBJ2-3, with D uncertain. The CDR3 has 13 amino acids. Trimming removed 4 bases at V and 4 bases at J, with 10 bases between. The germline V gene has CDR1 SGHRS and CDR2 YFSETQ. Here the CDR3 reads CASSREMADTQYF. For the CDR3, the DNA is TGCGCCAGCAGCCGCGAGATGGCAGATACGCAGTATTTT.

The rearrangement links TRBV2 to TRBJ2-4; D may be TRBD1 or TRBD2 (5 bases each). CDR1 is SNHLY, CDR2 FYNNEI, per germline. This CDR3 comprises 15 residues. Trimming took 6 bases from V and 1 from J, leaving 13 bases between them. CDR3 DNA: TGTGCCAGCAGAGGTGGGACGGCGGCCAAAAACATTCAGTACTTC. This gives the protein CASRGGTAAKNIQYF.

The V gene is TRBV30, the J gene TRBJ2-2; 7 bases match TRBD2. The ends lost 4 bases at V and 3 bases at J; junction bases unmatched: 8. Per germline, CDR1 GTSNPN and CDR2 SVGIG (reference sequence). The CDR3 runs 15 residues. Here the CDR3 reads CAWKLMAGDTGELFF. CDR3 DNA: TGTGCCTGGAAACTTATGGCGGGGGACACCGGGGAGCTGTTTTTT.

V is TRBV18 and J is TRBJ2-5; TRBD1 aligns across 12 bases. The germline CDR1 and CDR2 sequences are KGHSH and LQKENI. The junction had 10 bases not matched to a gene; V was cut back by 6 bases and J by 5 bases. CDR3 length: 16 residues. The CDR3 sequence is CASSPGTGGGLETQYF. The CDR3 nucleotides are TGTGCCAGCTCGCCGGGGACAGGGGGCGGATTGGAGACCCAGTACTTC.

This clone was counted only a few times. This chain connects TRBV7-2 to TRBJ2-3, with TRBD2 as a possible D gene (5 bases). This CDR3 comprises 12 residues. CDR1 and CDR2 (germline): SGHTA, FQGNSA. Trimming stripped 6 bases from V and 14 bases from J, with 18 bases between. CDR3 in DNA: TGTGCCAGCAGTTGGCAGCCACTGAGGGCGTATTTT. Its translation: CASSWQPLRAYF.

The V gene is TRBV7-2, the J gene TRBJ2-5, with D perhaps matching TRBD1 or TRBD2 (7 bases each). The CDR3 spans 14 residues. In germline, CDR1 is SGHTA, CDR2 FQGNSA. Trimming cost V 8 bases and J 6 bases, with 19 bases left between them. CDR3 DNA: TGTGCCAGCGGATGGGAGGGGGCGCGAAAGACCCAGTACTTC. Protein: CASGWEGARKTQYF. Using reference TRBV7-2 and TRBJ2-5 for the parts outside the CDR3, the full variable domain is GAGVSQSPSNKVTEKGKDVELRCDPISGHTALYWYRQSLGQGLEFLIYFQGNSAPDKSGLPSDRFSAERTGGSVSTLTIQRTQQEDSAVYLCASGWEGARKTQYFGPGTRLLVL.

The chain couples TRBV19 to TRBJ2-5; tentative D call: TRBD2 (5 bases). CDR1 LNHDA and CDR2 SQIVND come from the germline V gene (reference sequence). The CDR3 loop spans 15 amino acids. Trimming cost V 3 bases and J 0 bases, with 11 bases left between them. Written as DNA, the CDR3 is TGTGCCAGTAGTATGGAGGTTGGGTACCAAGAGACCCAGTACTTC. Amino acid sequence: CASSMEVGYQETQYF.

This clone was found a few times. The chain uses TRBV7-2 and TRBJ2-7, with TRBD1 identical over 9 bases. The CDR3 consists of 14 residues. Trimming at V came to 5 bases and at J to 3 bases, leaving 5 bases not matched to a gene. Germline lookup yields CDR1 SGHTA and CDR2 FQGNSA. CDR3 loop: CASSEGTGSYEQYF. In DNA form, the CDR3 reads TGTGCCAGCAGCGAGGGGACAGGGAGCTACGAGCAGTACTTC.

This clone was found a few times. V gene TRBV23-1 combines with J gene TRBJ2-3; no clear D. TRBV23-1 is noted as an ORF with a role that remains uncertain. The CDR3 runs to 13 residues. V was shortened by 3 bases and J by 7 bases, with 11 bases between the two germline ends. CDR3 sequence reads: CASSHHTHNTQYF. The CDR3 bases are TGCGCCAGCAGTCACCACACCCATAATACGCAGTATTTT.

This clone was found a few times. The chain employs TRBV29-1 and TRBJ1-2, with a possible D match to TRBD1 (5 bases). CDR1 and CDR2 (germline): SQVTM, ANQGSEA. The V and J ends lost 4 bases and 6 bases respectively, with 6 bases between them. This CDR3 comprises 10 residues. CDR3 protein: CSVGQNGYTF. In DNA, the CDR3 is TGCAGCGTTGGACAGAATGGCTACACCTTC.

This CDR3 reads CASRLAGVYEQYF. The CDR3, as DNA: TGCGCCAGTCGGCTAGCGGGAGTCTACGAGCAGTACTTC. The J gene is TRBJ2-7, the V gene TRBV5-1; 10 bases agree with TRBD2. V dropped 8 bases and J dropped 3; count of bases not matched to a gene: 5. Germline lookup yields CDR1 SGHRS and CDR2 YFSETQ. The CDR3 runs 13 residues.

In its sample, this clone was seen a few times. The genes are TRBV10-3 and TRBJ2-2; 9 bases match TRBD2. With 9 bases clipped from V and 2 bases from J, the junction kept 10 bases outside the gene matches. CDR1 ENHRY and CDR2 SYGVKD come from the germline V gene. The CDR3 loop spans 16 amino acids. CDR3 residues: CAINPGLAINTGELFF. DNA of the CDR3: TGTGCCATAAACCCGGGACTAGCCATAAACACCGGGGAGCTGTTTTTT.

This sequence joins TRBV7-2 and TRBJ2-1; the D is unclear. The CDR3 has 16 amino acids. V lost 0 bases, J lost 4 bases, and 13 bases lay in between. Germline loops: CDR1 SGHTA, CDR2 FQGNSA. CDR3 protein: CASSLAKGIPYNEQFF. CDR3 sequence (DNA): TGTGCCAGCAGCTTAGCGAAAGGGATACCTTACAATGAGCAGTTCTTC.

This clone came up a few times. The gene calls are TRBV28 and TRBJ2-7; 9 bases agree with TRBD1. Germline CDR1 is MDHEN and CDR2 is SYDVKM. V lost 6 bases to trimming and J lost 9 bases; unmatched junction nucleotides: 9. The CDR3 covers 13 residues. The chain's CDR3 is CASRSGQGSGQYF. DNA of the CDR3: TGTGCCAGCAGGTCGGGACAGGGTAGTGGGCAGTACTTC.

This clone was seen only a few times. The genes are TRBV7-9 and TRBJ1-2, with 8 bases matching TRBD1. This CDR3 has 13 amino acids. Germline CDR1 reads SEHNR; CDR2 reads FQNEAQ (reference sequence). V shed 4 bases and J 8 bases; nucleotides not matched to a gene: 6. DNA of the CDR3: TGTGCCAGCAGCTCAGGACAGGGCTACGGCTACACCTTC. It translates to CASSSGQGYGYTF.

This clone was seen a few times. The V call is TRBV4-2, the J call TRBJ2-5, with D unresolved. The CDR3 loop spans 18 amino acids. Trimming removed 4 bases at V and 0 bases at J, with 21 bases between. Germline-derived CDR1 and CDR2 are LGHNA and YNFKEQ. The CDR3 spells CASSLAEWESPYQETQYF. The CDR3 coding sequence is TGTGCCAGCAGCCTGGCCGAGTGGGAATCGCCGTACCAAGAGACCCAGTACTTC.

The chain uses TRBV23-1 and TRBJ2-1; D call uncertain. TRBV23-1 counts as an open reading frame of uncertain function. The CDR3 contains 15 residues. With 6 bases removed from V and 3 bases from J, the gap between germline ends came to 15 bases. The CDR3 coding sequence is TGCGCCAGCAGCAAGGAGACGGACGACTACAATGAGCAGTTCTTC. Protein sequence: CASSKETDDYNEQFF.

The rearrangement uses TRBV11-2 and TRBJ2-1; 8 nucleotides align to TRBD2. V lost 4 bases to trimming and J lost 8 bases; unmatched junction nucleotides: 7. From germline, CDR1 is SGHAT and CDR2 FQNNGV. CDR3 length equals 14 residues. DNA for the CDR3: TGTGCCAGCAGCTCGAACAGCGGGAGTTATGAGCAGTTCTTC. Amino acids: CASSSNSGSYEQFF.